One sample yielded the 13 T cell receptor beta chains listed below, sequenced in a study of PD-1 blockade in classical Hodgkin lymphoma (dated by TCRdb to 2020 to 2022). The time point tag for this specimen amounts to: cycle 4 day 1 (C4D1), after five to seven weeks of nivolumab. All trial patients had relapsed after autologous stem cell transplantation, with cohorts A, B and C differing in prior brentuximab vedotin exposure. Library construction relied on the immunoSEQ multiplex PCR assay. Held by TCRdb, this immuneACCESS table contains in-frame sequences only and omits some clones. Under half of the omission traces to an unresolved V gene where checked; the cause of the rest is unknown. The sample table holds around 35,000 clones, of which approximately 70% were seen once. Approximately 4% of the sample is taken by the ten largest. The input for sequencing was peripheral blood mononuclear cells (PBMCs), taken before the fourth cycle of nivolumab. Receptor source: a human donor with classical Hodgkin lymphoma.

There are a few counts of this clone. The gene calls are TRBV9 and TRBJ2-4, with TRBD1 as a possible D gene (8 bases). The CDR3 covers 17 residues. Germline CDR1 and CDR2: SGDLS and YYNGEE. Trimming cost V 4 bases and J 4 bases, with 21 bases left between them. The CDR3 loop is CASSPGGGTGAKNIQYF. The CDR3 DNA sequence: TGTGCCAGCAGCCCGGGGGGTGGGACAGGAGCAAAAAACATTCAGTACTTC.

In regard to this clone: One junction end does not reproduce the germline sequence, and a read error may be involved. This rearrangement joins TRBV7-2 to TRBJ2-6; D uncertain. This CDR3 has 15 amino acids. Germline V gene data show CDR1 as SGHTA and CDR2 as FQGNSA. CDR3 region: CASSPYRSGANVLTF. As DNA, the CDR3 is TGCGCCAGCAGCCCTTATCGCTCTGGGGCCAACGTCCTGACTTTC.

The count of this clone is one. This chain links TRBV7-9 with TRBJ2-2, with D perhaps matching TRBD2 (6 bases). This CDR3 spans 15 amino acids. CDR1 is SEHNR, CDR2 FQNEAQ, per germline (reference sequence). V was pared by 0 bases and J by 6 bases, with 11 bases between. The DNA for the CDR3 is TGTGCCAGCAGCTTAGCGTTGGGGGGAGCCGGGGAGCTGTTTTTT. The encoded protein is CASSLALGGAGELFF.

The count of this clone is one. The genes are TRBV9 and TRBJ2-7; TRBD1 matches at 9 bases. This CDR3 is 15 amino acids long. Germline V gene sequence: CDR1 SGDLS, CDR2 YYNGEE. Losses at the gene ends were 4 bases for V and 2 bases for J; bases not matched to a gene: 7. The CDR3 nucleotides are TGTGCCAGCAGCCCCTCGGGACAGGGACCCTACGAGCAGTACTTC. Protein: CASSPSGQGPYEQYF.

The rearrangement links TRBV27 to TRBJ2-1; D is unclear. In germline, CDR1 is MNHEY, CDR2 SMNVEV (reference sequence). The V end lost 6 bases, the J end lost 9 bases, and 9 bases lay between the germline ends. This CDR3 is built from 11 residues. The CDR3 nucleotides read TGTGCCAGCAGGAAAGTACGTGAGCAGTTCTTC. Its protein is CASRKVREQFF.

The J gene is TRBJ2-1, the V gene TRBV7-6; tentatively, D is TRBD2 (6 bases). V was pared by 7 bases and J by 0 bases, with 19 bases between. In germline, CDR1 is SGHVS, CDR2 FNYEAQ. This CDR3 is 17 amino acids long. CDR3 in amino acids: CASNLEGFPSSYNEQFF. For the CDR3, the DNA is TGTGCCAGCAACTTGGAGGGGTTCCCTAGCTCCTACAATGAGCAGTTCTTC.

This clone was counted a single time. V and J are TRBV6-6 and TRBJ2-2, with D perhaps matching TRBD2 (6 bases). The V gene lost 6 bases and the J gene lost 1 base, with 12 bases spanning the gap. This CDR3 has 15 residues. Germline values: CDR1 MNHNY, CDR2 SVGAGI (reference sequence). CDR3 in DNA: TGTGCCAGCAGCCCTATGGGAGGGAACACCGGGGAGCTGTTTTTT. This translates into CASSPMGGNTGELFF.

V gene TRBV27 combines with J gene TRBJ2-2; 8 bases fit TRBD1. Germline lookup yields CDR1 MNHEY and CDR2 SMNVEV (reference sequence). The CDR3 loop spans 15 amino acids. V was pared by 7 bases and J by 3 bases, with 7 bases of the junction left unmatched. The CDR3, as DNA: TGTGCCAGCAATCTCGCAGGGGGCTACACCGGGGAGCTGTTTTTT. This encodes CASNLAGGYTGELFF.

This chain uses TRBV6-6 with TRBJ1-1; D gene uncertain. This CDR3 is built from 13 residues. V lost 2 bases to trimming and J lost 3 bases, with 7 bases between them. Germline lookup yields CDR1 MNHNY and CDR2 SVGAGI (reference sequence). CDR3 in DNA: TGTGCCAGCAGTTACAGGTCAGACACTGAAGCTTTCTTT. Translating gives CASSYRSDTEAFF.

The chain recombines TRBV9 with TRBJ2-1; 7 nucleotides align to TRBD1. The V segment lost 2 bases and the J segment 15 bases; nucleotides outside the gene matches: 20. Germline assignment: CDR1 SGDLS and CDR2 YYNGEE. The CDR3 runs to 16 residues. The CDR3 coding sequence is TGTGCCAGCAGCGTCGCAGGGACAGAAGAGCGCGGCCACTTGTTCTTC. Encoded protein: CASSVAGTEERGHLFF.

V and J are TRBV19 and TRBJ1-1; no firm D call. Germline V lookup: CDR1 LNHDA, CDR2 SQIVND (reference sequence). V lost 7 bases, J lost 1 base, and 13 bases lay in between. The CDR3 spans 14 residues. CDR3 sequence reads: CASTGRGQNTEAFF. CDR3 in DNA: TGTGCCAGTACTGGGCGGGGTCAGAACACTGAAGCTTTCTTT.

The chain has TRBV5-6 and TRBJ1-2, with 8 nucleotides matching TRBD1. CDR3 size: 16 residues. Germline values: CDR1 SGHDT, CDR2 YYEEEE. The ends lost 1 base at V and 8 bases at J; junction bases unmatched: 13. The CDR3 loop reads CASSLIGQGKDWGYTF. The CDR3 DNA follows: TGTGCCAGCAGCTTGATAGGACAGGGCAAAGATTGGGGCTACACCTTC.

This clone was detected once. The chain uses TRBV4-3 and TRBJ1-2; D is possibly TRBD1 (6 bases). Germline CDR1 reads LGHNA; CDR2 reads YSLEER. The CDR3 sequence is 16 residues long. Trimming stripped 1 base from V and 6 bases from J, with 18 bases between. In DNA form, the CDR3 reads TGCGCCAGCAGCCAAGTAGAAGGGGGGCTTGATGATGGCTACACCTTC. The encoded protein is CASSQVEGGLDDGYTF.